Listed below are T cell receptor beta chains from one sample, sequenced in a study of PD-1 blockade in classical Hodgkin lymphoma. Profiling relied on immunoSEQ multiplex PCR, and the TCRdb table lists in-frame clones only, not all of them. The table includes about 110,000 clones, about 89% detected once. The material sequenced was peripheral blood mononuclear cells (PBMCs), taken before the second cycle of nivolumab. The receptor source for this set is a human donor with classical Hodgkin lymphoma. The CDR3 runs from the conserved cysteine through the conserved F or W. The order of the fields is D gene, V gene, clone size, J gene, CDR3 DNA, CDR3 protein. A D gene is named only where the DNA matches it firmly. For some rows the clone size is stated as once, few or many, or as a class when expanded; others skip it.

TRBD1	TRBV15	.	TRBJ1-5	TGTGCCACCAGCAGAGTCAGGGGGCAAGGGCAGCCCCAGCATTTT	CATSRVRGQGQPQHF
.	TRBV4-2	.	TRBJ2-1	TGTGCCAGCAGCCAAGAGAGGCCTCTCCGCTCCTACAATGAGCAGTTCTTC	CASSQERPLRSYNEQFF
.	TRBV4-3	.	TRBJ2-7	TGCGCCAGCAGCCAAGATCGGGGAGTCGAGCAGTACTTC	CASSQDRGVEQYF
.	TRBV15	.	TRBJ1-1	TGTGCCACCAGCGAGGGATTAAGGAACACTGAAGCTTTCTTT	CATSEGLRNTEAFF
TRBD1	TRBV5-1	once	TRBJ2-1	TGCGCCAGCAGCTTTACAGGGGGTAACAATGAGCAGTTCTTC	CASSFTGGNNEQFF
TRBD1	TRBV6-6	.	TRBJ2-1	TGTGCCAGCAGAACAGGGGGCTCCTACAATGAGCAGTTCTTC	CASRTGGSYNEQFF
.	TRBV30	.	TRBJ2-6	TGTGCCCGAGAGGGGCCGGGGGCCAACGTCCTGACTTTC	CAREGPGANVLTF
.	TRBV19	.	TRBJ1-5	TGTGCCAGTAGTCCCAGGGTGGCTAGCAATCAGCCCCAGCATTTT	CASSPRVASNQPQHF
TRBD2	TRBV29-1	.	TRBJ2-3	TGCAGCGTGCAGGGACTAGCGGGAGTAACAGATACGCAGTATTTT	CSVQGLAGVTDTQYF
.	TRBV19	.	TRBJ1-5	TGTGCCAGTAGTAGGGGAGTCTATAGCAATCAGCCCCAGCATTTT	CASSRGVYSNQPQHF
TRBD1	TRBV2	few	TRBJ1-5	TGTGCCAGCAGTATAAATAGACAGGGAAATCAGCCCCAGCATTTT	CASSINRQGNQPQHF
TRBD2	TRBV4-1	.	TRBJ2-3	TGCGCCAGCAGCCTTACAGGGGGACTAGCGCCAGATACGCAGTATTTT	CASSLTGGLAPDTQYF
TRBD1	TRBV28	.	TRBJ1-1	TGTGCCAGCAGTTTATTCCTGTCTCCGGGACAGGGAATGAACACTGAAGCTTTCTTT	CASSLFLSPGQGMNTEAFF
.	TRBV28	.	TRBJ1-2	TGTGCCAGCAGTTTAACAGGGTGGTATGGCTACACCTTC	CASSLTGWYGYTF
.	TRBV5-8	.	TRBJ2-2	TGTGCCAGCAGCTTGGTACAGTTCACCGGGGAGCTGTTTTTT	CASSLVQFTGELFF
TRBD2	TRBV7-9	.	TRBJ2-1	TGTGCCAGCAGCTTAGTCTCGGGAGGGCTCAATGAGCAGTTCTTC	CASSLVSGGLNEQFF
.	TRBV30	.	TRBJ1-2	TGTGCCTGGAGTGTACTCAGCCACACCTTC	CAWSVLSHTF
.	TRBV7-9	.	TRBJ1-2	TGTGCCAGCAGCCGGGACGGAGTGCTGGGCTACACCTTC	CASSRDGVLGYTF
TRBD1	TRBV6-6	.	TRBJ1-5	TGTGCCAGCAGAGGCACAGGCGGACAGGGGCCCCAGCATTTT	CASRGTGGQGPQHF
.	TRBV18	.	TRBJ1-1	TGTGCCAGCTCACCGCAGGGATCGAACACTGAAGCTTTCTTT	CASSPQGSNTEAFF
.	TRBV18	.	TRBJ1-2	TGTGCCAGCTCACCACCGCAGGGGACTAACTATGGCTACACCTTC	CASSPPQGTNYGYTF
.	TRBV20-1	.	TRBJ1-2	TGCAGTGCTAGAGCGGGACCTCCCTACACCTTC	CSARAGPPYTF
.	TRBV2	.	TRBJ1-4	TGTGCCAGCAGTGAAGGTCGGGTGGGAGAAGAAAAACTGTTTTTT	CASSEGRVGEEKLFF
.	TRBV5-4	few	TRBJ2-5	TGTGCCAGCAGCTTGCGAGGGTTCGGAGAGACCCAGTACTTC	CASSLRGFGETQYF
TRBD1	TRBV29-1	.	TRBJ2-1	TGCAGCGTTGCAGTAATCCGGGACAGAGCATACAATGAGCAGTTCTTC	CSVAVIRDRAYNEQFF
.	TRBV27	.	TRBJ1-3	TGTGCCAGCAGTTATGGTAGGAGCTCTGGAAACACCATATATTTT	CASSYGRSSGNTIYF
.	TRBV6-5	.	TRBJ1-1	TGTGCCAGCAGCAACCGCGGCCAGAACACTGAAGCTTTCTTT	CASSNRGQNTEAFF
.	TRBV5-6	.	TRBJ1-1	TGTGCCAGCAGCTTTAGACAGCTCCCTGAAGCTTTCTTT	CASSFRQLPEAFF
.	TRBV10-3	once	TRBJ1-3	TGTGCCACACAGGTCTACTCTGGAAACACCATATATTTT	CATQVYSGNTIYF
TRBD1	TRBV6-5	.	TRBJ1-1	TGTGCCAGCAGTTACTCGAGGACAGGTGGTGAAGCTTTCTTT	CASSYSRTGGEAFF
TRBD2	TRBV13	.	TRBJ2-1	TGTGCCAGCAGCTCACTAGCGGGAGGCTACAATGAGCAGTTCTTC	CASSSLAGGYNEQFF
TRBD2	TRBV14	.	TRBJ2-7	TGTGCCAGCAGCCGAGGGACTAGCGGACCCTACGAGCAGTACTTC	CASSRGTSGPYEQYF
.	TRBV7-9	.	TRBJ2-1	TGTGCCAGCAGCTTAGTCGGGAGCCGGAATGAGCAGTTCTTC	CASSLVGSRNEQFF
TRBD1	TRBV7-6	.	TRBJ2-3	TGTGCCAGCAGCTTAGGGGACAGGGTTAGCACAGATACGCAGTATTTT	CASSLGDRVSTDTQYF
TRBD1	TRBV5-6	.	TRBJ2-7	TGTGCCAGCAGCCCCCTCCGGGACAGATCCTACGAGCAGTACTTC	CASSPLRDRSYEQYF
TRBD2	TRBV5-1	.	TRBJ2-5	TGCGCCAGCAGCACAACACTAGCGAACCAAGAGACCCAGTACTTC	CASSTTLANQETQYF